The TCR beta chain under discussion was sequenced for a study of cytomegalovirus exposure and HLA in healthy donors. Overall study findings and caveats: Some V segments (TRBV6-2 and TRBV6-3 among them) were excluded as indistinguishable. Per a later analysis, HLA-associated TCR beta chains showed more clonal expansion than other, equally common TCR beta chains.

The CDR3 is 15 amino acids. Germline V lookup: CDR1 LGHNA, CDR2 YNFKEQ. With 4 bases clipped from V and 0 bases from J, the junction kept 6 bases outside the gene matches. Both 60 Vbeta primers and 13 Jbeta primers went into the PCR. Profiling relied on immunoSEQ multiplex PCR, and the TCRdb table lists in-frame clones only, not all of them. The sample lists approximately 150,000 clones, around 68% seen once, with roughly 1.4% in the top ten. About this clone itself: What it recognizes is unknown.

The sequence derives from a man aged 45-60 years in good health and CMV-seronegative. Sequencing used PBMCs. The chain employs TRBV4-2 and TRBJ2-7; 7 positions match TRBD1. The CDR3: CASSPRQGSSYEQYF. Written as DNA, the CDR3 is TGTGCCAGCAGCCCGAGACAGGGTAGCTCCTACGAGCAGTACTTC.